Listed below are T cell receptor beta chains from one sample, sequenced in a study of control samples from healthy donors and cancer patients. Data came from immunoSEQ multiplex PCR; TCRdb stores just in-frame clones and leaves some out. This table holds about 100,000 clones, roughly 84% found once. The sequenced material came from blood. The source of these receptors is a woman aged 50 to 65 in good health. CDR3s include the opening cysteine and the closing phenylalanine or tryptophan. The order of the fields is clone size, D gene, V gene, CDR3 length, J gene, CDR3 DNA, CDR3 protein. The D gene is left open where the match is weak. The size field is filled for only some rows; it gives once, few, many or a size class.

clone size: -
D gene: -
V gene: TRBV4-1
CDR3 length: 17
J gene: TRBJ2-5
CDR3 DNA: TGCGCCAGCAGCCAAGAAGGGAACTGGGAGTTAAGGGAGACCCAGTACTTC
CDR3 protein: CASSQEGNWELRETQYF

clone size: -
D gene: TRBD1
V gene: TRBV7-3
CDR3 length: 16
J gene: TRBJ2-1
CDR3 DNA: TGTGCCAGCAGCAAACCACCGGGACAGCCTTACAATGAGCAGTTCTTC
CDR3 protein: CASSKPPGQPYNEQFF

clone size: -
D gene: TRBD1
V gene: TRBV7-3
CDR3 length: 13
J gene: TRBJ1-1
CDR3 DNA: TGTGCCAGCGGCCCAGGGGGGGATACTGAAGCTTTCTTT
CDR3 protein: CASGPGGDTEAFF

clone size: -
D gene: -
V gene: TRBV7-9
CDR3 length: 14
J gene: TRBJ1-1
CDR3 DNA: TGTGCCAGCAGCCAAGGGATAATGAACACTGAAGCTTTCTTT
CDR3 protein: CASSQGIMNTEAFF

clone size: once
D gene: -
V gene: TRBV9
CDR3 length: 15
J gene: TRBJ2-5
CDR3 DNA: TGTGCCAGCAGCGCTAGCCTCTTGGTTCAGGAGACCCAGTACTTC
CDR3 protein: CASSASLLVQETQYF

clone size: -
D gene: -
V gene: TRBV6-1
CDR3 length: 13
J gene: TRBJ2-6
CDR3 DNA: TGTGCCAGCAGGGAAGCTGGGGCCAACGTCCTGACTTTC
CDR3 protein: CASREAGANVLTF

clone size: once
D gene: TRBD1
V gene: TRBV7-2
CDR3 length: 15
J gene: TRBJ1-6
CDR3 DNA: TGTGCCAGCAGAAAGGGACAGGGAATCAATTCACCCCTCCACTTT
CDR3 protein: CASRKGQGINSPLHF

clone size: -
D gene: -
V gene: TRBV6-2/TRBV6-3
CDR3 length: 14
J gene: TRBJ1-4
CDR3 DNA: TGTGCCAGCAGTGCCCAGACAGGAAATGAAAAACTGTTTTTT
CDR3 protein: CASSAQTGNEKLFF

clone size: few
D gene: -
V gene: TRBV7-2
CDR3 length: 13
J gene: TRBJ1-2
CDR3 DNA: TGTGCCAGCAGCCGGACAGAGAACTATGGCTACACCTTC
CDR3 protein: CASSRTENYGYTF

clone size: -
D gene: -
V gene: TRBV3-1/TRBV3-2
CDR3 length: 15
J gene: TRBJ1-2
CDR3 DNA: TGTGCCAGCAGCCCCGGTAGTTCCCCGAACTATGGCTACACCTTC
CDR3 protein: CASSPGSSPNYGYTF

clone size: -
D gene: TRBD2
V gene: TRBV3-1/TRBV3-2
CDR3 length: 16
J gene: TRBJ2-1
CDR3 DNA: TGTGCCAGCAGCGTCCGTAGCGGGGGGCCCTCCAATGAGCAGTTCTTC
CDR3 protein: CASSVRSGGPSNEQFF

clone size: -
D gene: -
V gene: TRBV7-3
CDR3 length: 13
J gene: TRBJ2-7
CDR3 DNA: TGTGCCAGCAGCTTAGTTTTGGGAGTCGAGCAGTACTTC
CDR3 protein: CASSLVLGVEQYF

clone size: -
D gene: -
V gene: TRBV11-2
CDR3 length: 12
J gene: TRBJ1-2
CDR3 DNA: TGTGCCAGCAGAGGGGGGGGCTATGGCTACACCTTC
CDR3 protein: CASRGGGYGYTF

clone size: -
D gene: -
V gene: TRBV7-8
CDR3 length: 15
J gene: TRBJ2-5
CDR3 DNA: TGTGCCAGCAGTCACATAGCGGACCTAAAAGAGACCCAGTACTTC
CDR3 protein: CASSHIADLKETQYF

clone size: few
D gene: -
V gene: TRBV18
CDR3 length: 16
J gene: TRBJ2-7
CDR3 DNA: TGTGCCAGCTCTCCTCCGGGGCCCTACAGCTCCTACGAGCAGTACTTC
CDR3 protein: CASSPPGPYSSYEQYF

clone size: -
D gene: -
V gene: TRBV20-1
CDR3 length: 13
J gene: TRBJ2-1
CDR3 DNA: TGCAGTGCTAGTAAGGCTAGGATAAATGAGCAGTTCTTC
CDR3 protein: CSASKARINEQFF

clone size: -
D gene: -
V gene: TRBV27
CDR3 length: 13
J gene: TRBJ2-5
CDR3 DNA: TGTGCCAGCAGTTTAGCACGCCAGCAGACCCAGTACTTC
CDR3 protein: CASSLARQQTQYF

clone size: -
D gene: -
V gene: TRBV12-5
CDR3 length: 15
J gene: TRBJ1-1
CDR3 DNA: TGTGCTAGTGGTTTGGATACGGTGCTCCGGACTGAAGCTTTCTTT
CDR3 protein: CASGLDTVLRTEAFF

clone size: -
D gene: -
V gene: TRBV15
CDR3 length: 12
J gene: TRBJ1-4
CDR3 DNA: TGTGCCACCAGCCGTCCTTATGAAAAACTGTTTTTT
CDR3 protein: CATSRPYEKLFF

clone size: -
D gene: TRBD2
V gene: TRBV10-3
CDR3 length: 16
J gene: TRBJ2-3
CDR3 DNA: TGTGCCATCAGTCCCTCCCGGGGGGAGGGCCCAGATACGCAGTATTTT
CDR3 protein: CAISPSRGEGPDTQYF

clone size: -
D gene: -
V gene: TRBV6-5
CDR3 length: 14
J gene: TRBJ1-1
CDR3 DNA: TGTGCCAGCGCCACCCCCGCGCAGTTCACTGAAGCTTTCTTT
CDR3 protein: CASATPAQFTEAFF

clone size: -
D gene: TRBD1
V gene: TRBV14
CDR3 length: 14
J gene: TRBJ1-1
CDR3 DNA: TGTGCCAGCAGCGGACAGGGAATAGTCACTGAAGCTTTCTTT
CDR3 protein: CASSGQGIVTEAFF

clone size: -
D gene: TRBD1
V gene: TRBV7-9
CDR3 length: 13
J gene: TRBJ1-1
CDR3 DNA: TGTGCCAGCAGCTTGGGGACAGGGACCGAAGCTTTCTTT
CDR3 protein: CASSLGTGTEAFF

clone size: -
D gene: -
V gene: TRBV6-5
CDR3 length: 13
J gene: TRBJ1-6
CDR3 DNA: TGTGCCTCATGGGGGACGCATAATTCACCCCTCCACTTT
CDR3 protein: CASWGTHNSPLHF

clone size: -
D gene: -
V gene: TRBV6-5
CDR3 length: 15
J gene: TRBJ2-3
CDR3 DNA: TGTGCCAGCAGGGGGGGGGACAGAAGCACAGATACGCAGTATTTT
CDR3 protein: CASRGGDRSTDTQYF

clone size: -
D gene: -
V gene: TRBV29-1
CDR3 length: 12
J gene: TRBJ1-1
CDR3 DNA: TGCAGCGTTGAAAGGACAGAGGCTGGAGCTTTCTTT
CDR3 protein: CSVERTEAGAFF

clone size: -
D gene: TRBD2
V gene: TRBV30
CDR3 length: 17
J gene: TRBJ2-1
CDR3 DNA: TGTGCCTGGAGTGTAGCCGGACTAGCGGTGCACTACAATGAGCAGTTCTTC
CDR3 protein: CAWSVAGLAVHYNEQFF

clone size: -
D gene: TRBD1
V gene: TRBV5-6
CDR3 length: 15
J gene: TRBJ1-5
CDR3 DNA: TGTGCCAGCAGCCAATACGACAGGGACGATCAGCCCCAGCATTTT
CDR3 protein: CASSQYDRDDQPQHF

clone size: once
D gene: TRBD2
V gene: TRBV6-4
CDR3 length: 15
J gene: TRBJ2-3
CDR3 DNA: TGTGCCAGCAGTGAGGACGGGGGGGCGTTAGATACGCAGTATTTT
CDR3 protein: CASSEDGGALDTQYF

clone size: -
D gene: TRBD1
V gene: TRBV29-1
CDR3 length: 13
J gene: TRBJ1-5
CDR3 DNA: TGCAGCGCAAGGACAGGCGGCGATCAGCCCCAGCATTTT
CDR3 protein: CSARTGGDQPQHF

clone size: -
D gene: -
V gene: TRBV5-8
CDR3 length: 13
J gene: TRBJ1-3
CDR3 DNA: TGTGCCAGCAGCCGGGGATCTGGAAACACCATATATTTT
CDR3 protein: CASSRGSGNTIYF

clone size: -
D gene: -
V gene: TRBV5-5
CDR3 length: 15
J gene: TRBJ1-1
CDR3 DNA: TGTGCCAGCAGCTTGTTGGGGGCGGCAGGGACTGAAGCTTTCTTT
CDR3 protein: CASSLLGAAGTEAFF